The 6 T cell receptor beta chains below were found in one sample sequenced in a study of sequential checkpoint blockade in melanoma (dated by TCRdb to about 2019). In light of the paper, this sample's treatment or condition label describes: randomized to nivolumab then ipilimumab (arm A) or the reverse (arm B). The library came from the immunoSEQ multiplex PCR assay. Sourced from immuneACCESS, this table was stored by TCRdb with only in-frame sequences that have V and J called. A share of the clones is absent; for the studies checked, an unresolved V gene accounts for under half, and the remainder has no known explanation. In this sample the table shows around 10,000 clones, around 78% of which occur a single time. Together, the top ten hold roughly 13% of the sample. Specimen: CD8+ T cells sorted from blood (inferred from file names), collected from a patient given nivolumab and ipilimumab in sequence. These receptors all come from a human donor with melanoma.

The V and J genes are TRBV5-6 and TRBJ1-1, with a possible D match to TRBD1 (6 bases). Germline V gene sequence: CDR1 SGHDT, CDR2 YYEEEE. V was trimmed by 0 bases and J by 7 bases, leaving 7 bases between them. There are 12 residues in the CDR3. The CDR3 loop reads CASSLATGEAFF. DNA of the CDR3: TGTGCCAGCAGCTTGGCGACAGGTGAAGCTTTCTTT.

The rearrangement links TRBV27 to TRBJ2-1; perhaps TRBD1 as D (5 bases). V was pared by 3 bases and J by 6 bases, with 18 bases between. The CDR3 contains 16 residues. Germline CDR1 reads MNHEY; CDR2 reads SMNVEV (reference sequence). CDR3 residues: CASSLAGPYWANEQFF. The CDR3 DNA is TGTGCCAGCAGTTTGGCAGGGCCATACTGGGCCAATGAGCAGTTCTTC.

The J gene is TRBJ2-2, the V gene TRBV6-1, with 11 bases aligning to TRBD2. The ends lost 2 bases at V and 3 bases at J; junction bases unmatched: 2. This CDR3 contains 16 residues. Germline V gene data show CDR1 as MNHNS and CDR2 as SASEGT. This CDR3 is CASSETSGGYTGELFF. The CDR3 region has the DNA TGTGCCAGCAGTGAAACTAGCGGGGGATACACCGGGGAGCTGTTTTTT.

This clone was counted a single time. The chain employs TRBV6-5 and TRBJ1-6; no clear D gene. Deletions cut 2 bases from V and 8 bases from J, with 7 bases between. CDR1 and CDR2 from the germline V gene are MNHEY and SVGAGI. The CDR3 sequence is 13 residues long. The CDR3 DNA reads TGTGCCAGCAGTTACAGGACTTATTCACCCCTCCACTTT. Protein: CASSYRTYSPLHF.

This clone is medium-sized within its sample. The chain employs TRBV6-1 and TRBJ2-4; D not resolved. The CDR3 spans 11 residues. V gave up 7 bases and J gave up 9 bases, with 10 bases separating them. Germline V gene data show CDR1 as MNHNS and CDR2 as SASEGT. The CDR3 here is CASKAGSIQYF. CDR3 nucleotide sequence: TGTGCCAGCAAGGCAGGATCCATTCAGTACTTC.

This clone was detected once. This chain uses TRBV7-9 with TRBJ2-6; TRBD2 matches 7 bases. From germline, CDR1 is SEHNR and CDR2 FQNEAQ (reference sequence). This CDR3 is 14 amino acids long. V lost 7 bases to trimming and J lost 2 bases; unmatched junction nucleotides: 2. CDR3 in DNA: TGTGCCAGCATGGGAGGGACTGGGGCCAACGTCCTGACTTTC. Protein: CASMGGTGANVLTF. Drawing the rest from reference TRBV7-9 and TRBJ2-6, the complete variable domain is DTGVSQNPRHKITKRGQNVTFRCDPISEHNRLYWYRQTLGQGPEFLTYFQNEAQLEKSRLLSDRFSAERPKGSFSTLEIQRTEQGDSAMYLCASMGGTGANVLTFGAGSRLTVL.